In this sample, the clone carrying this T cell receptor beta chain turned up a few times. Recruited during active infection, patients (from Seattle) were subsequently followed longitudinally. This record comes from a study of blood T cell repertoires in COVID-19. The assay was immunoSEQ multiplex PCR, and TCRdb's table has in-frame clones only and misses some. The profile shows approximately 190,000 clones, around 76% of them singletons. Trimming stripped 3 bases from V and 3 bases from J, with 6 bases between. The CDR3 consists of 13 residues. Germline CDR1 is SGHAT and CDR2 is FQNNGV. Material: peripheral blood. The receptor was isolated from a woman aged 55-70 years with COVID-19, enrolled during active disease. V usage is TRBV11-2 and J usage is TRBJ1-3, with D possibly TRBD1 on 5 matching bases. This CDR3 is CASSLGGGNTIYF. The CDR3 nucleotides read TGTGCCAGCAGCTTGGGGGGTGGAAACACCATATATTTT.